The 7 T cell receptor beta chains reported below all come from one sample, sequenced in a study of tumour-infiltrating T cells in Burkitt lymphoma (dated by TCRdb to between 2020 and 2021). The receptor library was made with the immunoSEQ multiplex PCR assay. The clones in this table, taken by TCRdb from immuneACCESS, are in-frame only. Not every clone is retained; where verified, under half of the shortfall comes from an unresolved V gene, and the cause of the rest is unknown. The sample table lists under 9,000 clones, 65% to 75% of them with a count of one. The top ten clonotypes cover about 40% of the sample. Sequenced: tumor tissue. The receptor set was obtained from a human donor with diffuse large B-cell lymphoma.

V usage is TRBV5-1 and J usage is TRBJ1-2; D call uncertain. CDR1 and CDR2 (germline): SGHRS, YFSETQ. The CDR3 consists of 12 residues. V was cut by 0 bases and J by 8 bases, with 8 bases left in between. The CDR3 protein is CASSLGARGYTF. The CDR3 DNA reads as TGCGCCAGCAGCTTGGGGGCGAGGGGCTACACCTTC.

This chain joins TRBV4-1 and TRBJ1-1; TRBD1 might be the D (5 bases). The CDR3 is 15 residues long. Trimming removed 1 base at V and 2 bases at J, with 11 bases between. Germline loops: CDR1 MGHRA, CDR2 YSYEKL. In nucleotides, the CDR3 is TGCGCCAGCAGCCAAGGAGGGGCGTTAAACACTGAAGCTTTCTTT. This codes for CASSQGGALNTEAFF.

This sequence joins TRBV6-1 and TRBJ2-7; tentative D call: TRBD1 (5 bases). There are 13 residues in the CDR3. Germline-derived CDR1 and CDR2 are MNHNS and SASEGT. The ends were cut back, 2 bases at V and 2 bases at J, with 7 bases in the middle. As DNA, the CDR3 is TGTGCCAGCAGTGAACCAGGGACCTACGAGCAGTACTTC. This sequence encodes CASSEPGTYEQYF.

The CDR3 region is CSAWDRAEAFF. CDR3 sequence (DNA): TGCAGTGCCTGGGACAGGGCTGAAGCTTTCTTT. The chain recombines TRBV20-1 with TRBJ1-1; 9 nucleotides line up with TRBD1. This CDR3 contains 11 residues. V lost 6 bases to trimming and J lost 6 bases; unmatched junction nucleotides: 2. The V gene's germline CDR1 is DFQATT and CDR2 SNEGSKA (reference sequence).

V gene TRBV5-1 combines with J gene TRBJ2-5; 7 nucleotides align to TRBD1. CDR3 length equals 13 residues. V was pared by 2 bases and J by 5 bases, with 3 bases of the junction left unmatched. The germline V gene has CDR1 SGHRS and CDR2 YFSETQ. The CDR3 nucleotides read TGCGCCAGCAGCTTCGACAGGGAGGAGACCCAGTACTTC. Translating gives CASSFDREETQYF.

The chain is built from TRBV5-6 and TRBJ1-2, with 8 bases fitting TRBD1. The CDR3 totals 15 residues. V was pared by 0 bases and J by 4 bases, with 5 bases of the junction left unmatched. Germline V gives CDR1 SGHDT, CDR2 YYEEEE. CDR3 amino acids: CASSLEGDRSYGYTF. DNA of the CDR3: TGTGCCAGCAGCTTGGAAGGGGACAGGAGCTATGGCTACACCTTC.

The V call is TRBV6-5, the J call TRBJ1-2, with D possibly matching TRBD1 (5 bases). The CDR3 loop spans 15 amino acids. The germline V gene encodes CDR1 MNHEY and CDR2 SVGAGI. V lost 0 bases, J lost 7 bases, and 15 bases lay in between. CDR3 loop: CASSYSFRGGGGYTF. The CDR3 bases are TGTGCCAGCAGTTACTCTTTCCGCGGGGGAGGTGGCTACACCTTC.